These 24 T cell receptor beta chains came from one sample sequenced in a study of response to subunit inactivated influenza vaccine. TCRdb analysed the RT-PCR reads with MiXCR anew, one entry per CDR3 protein. Here the sample spans roughly 630,000 distinct CDR3 sequences, about 14% being singletons. Sequenced here: PBMCs from blood, sampled 14 to 15 days before vaccination. The source of these receptors is a man over 45 who received an inactivated influenza vaccine.

At least ten counts were recorded for this clonotype. This chain uses TRBV10-3 with TRBJ1-2; D is unresolved. This CDR3 is built from 14 residues. From germline, CDR1 is ENHRY and CDR2 SYGVKD. Trimming left V 6 bases short and J 0 bases short, with 11 bases between. The CDR3 loop is CAISEDATNYGYTF. In DNA form, the CDR3 reads TGTGCCATCAGCGAGGACGCTACTAACTATGGCTACACCTTC.

V is TRBV7-9 and J is TRBJ2-3; a weak D match, TRBD2 (5 bases). Deletions cut 6 bases from V and 0 bases from J, with 13 bases between. CDR1 SEHNR and CDR2 FQNEAQ come from the germline V gene (reference sequence). This CDR3 spans 15 amino acids. CDR3 nucleotide sequence: TGTGCCAGCAGTCGCAGCGGTGCTAGCACAGATACGCAGTATTTT. Its protein product is CASSRSGASTDTQYF.

This clonotype has only one observation. The J gene is TRBJ2-3, the V gene TRBV11-2; 8 bases match TRBD2. Trimming removed 5 bases from V and 7 bases from J; junction bases left unmatched: 11. Germline V lookup: CDR1 SGHAT, CDR2 FQNNGV. The CDR3 consists of 15 residues. CDR3 sequence (DNA): TGTGCCAGCAGCCTCCCGGGACTAGGCTCCTATACGCAGTATTTT. It specifies CASSLPGLGSYTQYF.

In this sample, this clonotype turned up a few times. The CDR3 DNA follows: TGTGCCAGCAGCCAAGAAGGGGTTAAGTACTCACCCCTCCACTTT. It translates to CASSQEGVKYSPLHF. The chain links TRBV3-1 to TRBJ1-6, with D maybe TRBD1 (5 bases). V was cut by 0 bases and J by 10 bases, with 13 bases left in between. The CDR3 contains 15 residues. CDR1 and CDR2 (germline): LGHDT, YNNKEL (reference sequence).

The V call is TRBV2, the J call TRBJ2-7, with 8 bases that match TRBD1. With V trimmed by 6 bases and J by 0 bases, 4 bases remained unmatched. This CDR3 is built from 14 residues. Germline lookup yields CDR1 SNHLY and CDR2 FYNNEI. The CDR3 DNA reads TGTGCCAGCAGGGGACAGGCGAGCTCCTACGAGCAGTACTTC. Residues: CASRGQASSYEQYF.

CDR3 DNA sequence: TGTGCCAGCAGCTCCCGGACAGGGGATGTTCCTGGGGCCAACGTCCTGACTTTC. It specifies CASSSRTGDVPGANVLTF. The genes are TRBV11-2 and TRBJ2-6, with TRBD1 identical over 9 bases. With V trimmed by 4 bases and J by 2 bases, 9 bases remained unmatched. The germline V gene has CDR1 SGHAT and CDR2 FQNNGV. This CDR3 has 18 residues. The whole variable domain, remainder taken from reference TRBV11-2 and TRBJ2-6, is EAGVAQSPRYKIIEKRQSVAFWCNPISGHATLYWYQQILGQGPKLLIQFQNNGVVDDSQLPKDRFSAERLKGVDSTLKIQPAKLEDSAVYLCASSSRTGDVPGANVLTFGAGSRLTVL.

Many counts were recorded for this clonotype. V is TRBV5-5 and J is TRBJ2-3; D not certain. Germline V gene lookup returns CDR1 SGHKS and CDR2 YYEKEE (reference sequence). V was shortened by 2 bases and J by 0 bases, with 10 bases between the two germline ends. The CDR3 covers 15 residues. CDR3 region: CASSLSFSSTDTQYF. Written as DNA, the CDR3 is TGTGCCAGCAGCTTAAGCTTCTCGAGCACAGATACGCAGTATTTT.

This clonotype came up a few times. As DNA, the CDR3 is TGTGCCAGCAGCCTTCGACTAACCGCCGGGGAGCTGTTTTTT. Translation gives CASSLRLTAGELFF. The V call is TRBV7-9, the J call TRBJ2-2; TRBD2 might be the D (5 bases). The CDR3 covers 14 residues. CDR1 is SEHNR and CDR2 is FQNEAQ in the germline V gene (reference sequence). V was cut by 5 bases and J by 6 bases, with 13 bases left in between. The full variable domain, rest sourced from reference TRBV7-9 and TRBJ2-2, is DTGVSQNPRHKITKRGQNVTFRCDPISEHNRLYWYRQTLGQGPEFLTYFQNEAQLEKSRLLSDRFSAERPKGSFSTLEIQRTEQGDSAMYLCASSLRLTAGELFFGEGSRLTVL.

V and J are TRBV12-3 or TRBV12-4 and TRBJ1-5; D is uncertain. Trimming cost V 1 base and J 6 bases, with 7 bases left between them. This CDR3 spans 13 amino acids. CDR3 sequence (DNA): TGTGCCAGCAGTTTAGACAGCGTTCAGCCCCAGCATTTT. Its protein product is CASSLDSVQPQHF.

This clonotype was observed a handful of times. This chain joins TRBV7-2 and TRBJ2-7, with TRBD2 matching over 11 bases. The CDR3 has 16 residues. Germline lookup yields CDR1 SGHTA and CDR2 FQGNSA. V lost 4 bases, J lost 2 bases, and 7 bases stayed unmatched. The CDR3 loop is CASSSILAGAPYEQYF. In nucleotides, the CDR3 is TGTGCCAGCAGCTCAATACTAGCGGGAGCCCCCTACGAGCAGTACTTC.

This chain links TRBV5-1 with TRBJ2-2; 7 positions agree with TRBD2. Germline trimming cut 1 base from V and 4 bases from J; bases unmatched to any gene: 13. The CDR3 extends over 18 amino acids. Per the germline V gene, CDR1 is SGHRS and CDR2 is YFSETQ. The CDR3, as DNA: TGCGCCAGCAGCTTGTCTCCGGGAGGATGGCATAGCACCGGGGAGCTGTTTTTT. It specifies CASSLSPGGWHSTGELFF.

This clonotype was recorded many times. This rearrangement joins TRBV12-3 or TRBV12-4 to TRBJ2-2; 8 nucleotides line up with TRBD1. The CDR3 is 15 residues long. Trimming at V came to 6 bases and at J to 4 bases, leaving 7 bases not matched to a gene. The CDR3 nucleotides are TGTGCCAGCAGCCGCAGACAGGGGCTCACCGGGGAGCTGTTTTTT. It yields the protein CASSRRQGLTGELFF.

This clonotype was seen a handful of times. The chain combines TRBV7-2 with TRBJ2-7; the D is unclear. The germline V and J ends were trimmed by 5 bases and 3 bases, with 2 bases remaining between them. CDR1 is SGHTA and CDR2 is FQGNSA in the germline V gene. The CDR3 totals 10 residues. Written as DNA, the CDR3 is TGTGCCAGCAGCCACTACGAGCAGTACTTC. This encodes CASSHYEQYF.

This rearrangement joins TRBV10-3 to TRBJ2-2; 7 nucleotides match TRBD1. With V trimmed by 6 bases and J by 7 bases, 5 bases remained unmatched. The germline CDR1 and CDR2 sequences are ENHRY and SYGVKD. The CDR3 has 13 amino acids. CDR3 amino acids: CAIREQGNGELFF. CDR3 nucleotides: TGTGCCATCAGGGAACAGGGGAACGGGGAGCTGTTTTTT.

This chain connects TRBV9 to TRBJ2-2, with 12 bases aligning to TRBD2. The CDR3 covers 16 residues. CDR1 is SGDLS and CDR2 is YYNGEE in the germline V gene. The V segment lost 4 bases and the J segment 5 bases; nucleotides outside the gene matches: 6. CDR3 region: CASSFRLAGVTGELFF. DNA of the CDR3: TGTGCCAGCAGCTTCCGACTAGCGGGAGTGACCGGGGAGCTGTTTTTT.

The rearrangement uses TRBV29-1 and TRBJ1-1; no firm D call. Between the trimmed V and J ends, which lost 6 bases and 0 bases, there was a span of 14 bases. The germline CDR1 and CDR2 sequences are SQVTM and ANQGSEA. This CDR3 has 14 residues. CDR3 region: CSVSLQAVNTEAFF. The CDR3 coding sequence is TGCAGCGTCTCACTTCAGGCTGTGAACACTGAAGCTTTCTTT.

In its sample, this clonotype was seen a few times. The rearrangement links TRBV4-2 to TRBJ2-1, with unresolved D. The CDR3 totals 12 residues. V lost 2 bases and J lost 8, with 7 bases in between. Germline CDR1 reads LGHNA; CDR2 reads YNFKEQ. The CDR3 region has the DNA TGTGCCAGCAGCCAACTTGTCCATGAGCAGTTCTTC. Translating it yields CASSQLVHEQFF.

This clonotype was observed a few times. The gene calls are TRBV3-1 and TRBJ2-5; tentative D call: TRBD2 (5 bases). Deletions cut 3 bases from V and 0 bases from J, with 14 bases between. The CDR3 is 16 residues long. Germline CDR1 is LGHDT and CDR2 is YNNKEL (reference sequence). Written as DNA, the CDR3 is TGTGCCAGCAGCCACAAAAGAGGGCCATACCAAGAGACCCAGTACTTC. Its protein is CASSHKRGPYQETQYF.

Many counts were recorded for this clonotype. The chain employs TRBV7-9 and TRBJ2-1, with 9 bases aligning to TRBD1. The CDR3 totals 16 residues. V trimming: 6 bases; J trimming: 2 bases; junction bases outside the gene matches: 8. CDR1 is SEHNR, CDR2 FQNEAQ, per germline (reference sequence). CDR3 sequence: CASSPTRDRAYNEQFF. CDR3 in DNA: TGTGCCAGCAGTCCGACCCGGGACAGGGCCTACAATGAGCAGTTCTTC.

V gene TRBV6-1 combines with J gene TRBJ1-1; D uncertain. The CDR3 spans 14 residues. Germline-derived CDR1 and CDR2 are MNHNS and SASEGT. Trimming took 7 bases from V and 4 from J, leaving 16 bases between them. CDR3 region: CASTFGTAATEAFF. As DNA, the CDR3 is TGTGCCAGCACCTTCGGAACAGCGGCCACTGAAGCTTTCTTT.

The rearrangement links TRBV2 to TRBJ1-5; D is uncertain. CDR3 length: 15 amino acids. From germline, CDR1 is SNHLY and CDR2 FYNNEI. The ends were cut back, 0 bases at V and 0 bases at J, with 6 bases in the middle. The CDR3 spells CASSEAAYSNQPQHF. Here the CDR3 DNA reads TGTGCCAGCAGTGAAGCAGCCTATAGCAATCAGCCCCAGCATTTT.

This clonotype has a handful of counts. This sequence joins TRBV6-2 or TRBV6-3 and TRBJ1-1, with D uncertain. Trimming pared 4 bases from V and 8 bases from J, leaving 11 bases between. This CDR3 has 12 residues. Germline CDR1 and CDR2: MNHEY and SVGEGT. The DNA for the CDR3 is TGTGCCAGCAGTTTAAACAGACAAGAAGCTTTCTTT. The encoded protein is CASSLNRQEAFF.

In its sample, this clonotype was seen many times. The V and J genes are TRBV4-2 and TRBJ2-1; 9 bases fit TRBD2. CDR3 size: 17 residues. The junction had 9 bases not matched to a gene; V was cut back by 0 bases and J by 6 bases. Germline V gene lookup returns CDR1 LGHNA and CDR2 YNFKEQ. In DNA form, the CDR3 reads TGTGCCAGCAGCCAAGAAGCCACCAGCGGGGGGATCAATGAGCAGTTCTTC. It is translated as CASSQEATSGGINEQFF.

In its sample, this clonotype was seen many times. The DNA for the CDR3 is TGCAGCGTTGAGCCCGGGGGGTCGAGGGAGCTGTTTTTT. Translated, it gives CSVEPGGSRELFF. This chain joins TRBV29-1 and TRBJ2-2, with 7 positions matching TRBD2. The CDR3 has 13 amino acids. CDR1 is SQVTM, CDR2 ANQGSEA, per germline. V shed 3 bases, J shed 9 bases, and the junction held 7 bases outside the gene matches.